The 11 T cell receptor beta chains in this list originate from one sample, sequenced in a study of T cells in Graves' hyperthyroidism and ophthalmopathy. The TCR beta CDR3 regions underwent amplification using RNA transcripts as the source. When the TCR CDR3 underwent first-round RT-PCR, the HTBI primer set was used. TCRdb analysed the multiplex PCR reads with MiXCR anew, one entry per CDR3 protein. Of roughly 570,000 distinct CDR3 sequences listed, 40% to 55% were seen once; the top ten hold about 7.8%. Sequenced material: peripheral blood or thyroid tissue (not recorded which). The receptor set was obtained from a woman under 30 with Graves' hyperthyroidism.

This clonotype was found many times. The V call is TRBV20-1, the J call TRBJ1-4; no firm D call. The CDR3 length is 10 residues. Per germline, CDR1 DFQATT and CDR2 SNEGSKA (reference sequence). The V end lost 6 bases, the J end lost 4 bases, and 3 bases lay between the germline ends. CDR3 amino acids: CSAFNEKLFF. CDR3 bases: TGCAGTGCCTTTAATGAAAAACTGTTTTTT.

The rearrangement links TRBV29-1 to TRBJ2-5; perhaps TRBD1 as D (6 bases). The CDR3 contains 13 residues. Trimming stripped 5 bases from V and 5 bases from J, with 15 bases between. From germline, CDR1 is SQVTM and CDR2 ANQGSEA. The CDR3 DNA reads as TGCAGCGTTTCCTCAACAGGGCTGGAGACCCAGTACTTC. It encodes CSVSSTGLETQYF.

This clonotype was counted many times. CDR3 residues: CSFGLNTGELFF. In DNA, the CDR3 is TGCAGCTTTGGACTAAACACCGGGGAGCTGTTTTTT. This chain uses TRBV29-1 with TRBJ2-2; D is perhaps TRBD2 (6 bases). V lost 8 bases and J lost 2, with 9 bases in between. Germline lookup yields CDR1 SQVTM and CDR2 ANQGSEA. CDR3 length: 12 amino acids.

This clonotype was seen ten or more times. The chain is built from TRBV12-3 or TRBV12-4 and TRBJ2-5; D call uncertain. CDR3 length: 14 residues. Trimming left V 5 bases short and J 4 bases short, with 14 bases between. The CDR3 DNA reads TGTGCCAGCAGTCCTCCGGCAGCCCCAGAGACCCAGTACTTC. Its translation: CASSPPAAPETQYF.

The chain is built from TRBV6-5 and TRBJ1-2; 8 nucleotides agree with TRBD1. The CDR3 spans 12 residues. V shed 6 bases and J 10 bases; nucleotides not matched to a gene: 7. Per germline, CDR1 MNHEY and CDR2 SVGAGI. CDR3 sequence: CASSRGRGVYTF. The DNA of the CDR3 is TGTGCCAGCAGCAGGGGGCGGGGGGTCTACACCTTC.

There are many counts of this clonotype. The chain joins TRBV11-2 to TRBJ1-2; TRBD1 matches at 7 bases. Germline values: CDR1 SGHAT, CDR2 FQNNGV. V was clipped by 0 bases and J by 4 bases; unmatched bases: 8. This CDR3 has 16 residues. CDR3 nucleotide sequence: TGTGCCAGCAGCTTAGATCGGGACAGAGGGGGCTATGGCTACACCTTC. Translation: CASSLDRDRGGYGYTF.

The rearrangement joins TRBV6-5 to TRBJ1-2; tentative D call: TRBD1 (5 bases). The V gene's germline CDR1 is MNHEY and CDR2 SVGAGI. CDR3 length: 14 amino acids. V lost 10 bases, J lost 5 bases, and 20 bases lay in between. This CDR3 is CANSLGGQGYGYTF. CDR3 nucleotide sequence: TGTGCCAACAGCCTAGGAGGGCAGGGTTATGGCTACACCTTC.

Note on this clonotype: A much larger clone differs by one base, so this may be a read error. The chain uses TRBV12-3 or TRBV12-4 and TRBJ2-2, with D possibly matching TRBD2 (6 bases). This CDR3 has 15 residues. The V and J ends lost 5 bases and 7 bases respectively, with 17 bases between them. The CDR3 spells CASSPRPAGDGELFF. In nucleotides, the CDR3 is TGTGCCAGCAGTCCGCGACCAGCGGGTGACGGGGAGCTGTTTTTT.

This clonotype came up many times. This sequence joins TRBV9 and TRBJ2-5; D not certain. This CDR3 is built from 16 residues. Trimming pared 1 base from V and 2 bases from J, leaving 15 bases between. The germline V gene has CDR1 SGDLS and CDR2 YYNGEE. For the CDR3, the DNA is TGTGCCAGCAGCGTATCCGCCGGCACAACACAAGAGACCCAGTACTTC. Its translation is CASSVSAGTTQETQYF.

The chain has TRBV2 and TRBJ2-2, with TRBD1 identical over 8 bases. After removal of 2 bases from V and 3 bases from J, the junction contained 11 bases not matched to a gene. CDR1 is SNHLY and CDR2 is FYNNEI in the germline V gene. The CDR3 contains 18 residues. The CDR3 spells CASSEWAGGSGHTGELFF. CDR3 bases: TGTGCCAGCAGTGAATGGGCAGGGGGCAGCGGACACACCGGGGAGCTGTTTTTT.

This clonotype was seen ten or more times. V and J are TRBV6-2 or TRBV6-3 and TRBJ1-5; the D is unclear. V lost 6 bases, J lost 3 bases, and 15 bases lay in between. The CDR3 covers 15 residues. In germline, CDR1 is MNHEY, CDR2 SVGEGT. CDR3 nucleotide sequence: TGTGCCAGCAGCCCCATGGGCAGGTTCAATCAGCCCCAGCATTTT. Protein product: CASSPMGRFNQPQHF.